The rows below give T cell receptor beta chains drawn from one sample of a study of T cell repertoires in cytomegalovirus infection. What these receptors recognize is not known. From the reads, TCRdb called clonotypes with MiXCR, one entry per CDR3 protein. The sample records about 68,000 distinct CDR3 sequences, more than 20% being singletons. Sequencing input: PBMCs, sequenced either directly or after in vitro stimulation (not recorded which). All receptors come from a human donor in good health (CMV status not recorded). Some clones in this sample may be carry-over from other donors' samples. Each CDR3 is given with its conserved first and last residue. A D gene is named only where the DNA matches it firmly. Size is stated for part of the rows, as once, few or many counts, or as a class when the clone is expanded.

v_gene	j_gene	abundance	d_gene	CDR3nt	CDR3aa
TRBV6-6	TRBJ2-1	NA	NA	TGTGCCAGCAGTTACTCCTTCAATGAGCAGTTCTTC	CASSYSFNEQFF
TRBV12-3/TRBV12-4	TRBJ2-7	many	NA	TGTGCCAGCAGTCTGGGTTCGGGGCTTCAATACGAGCAGTACTTC	CASSLGSGLQYEQYF
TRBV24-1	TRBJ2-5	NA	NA	TGTGCCACCAGTGCTAGTGAGACCCAGTACTTC	CATSASETQYF
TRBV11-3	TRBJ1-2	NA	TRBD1	TGTGCCAGCAGCTCGGACAGGGACTATGGCTACACCTTC	CASSSDRDYGYTF
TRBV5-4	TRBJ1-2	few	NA	TGTGCCAGCAGCTCAAAACAGGGCAACTATGGCTACACCTTC	CASSSKQGNYGYTF
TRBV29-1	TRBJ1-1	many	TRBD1	TGCAGCGTTGCGGGACAGTCGGGGACTGAAGCTTTCTTT	CSVAGQSGTEAFF
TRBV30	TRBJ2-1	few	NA	TGTGCCTGGAGTGTTTCCCTTCTCAATGAGCAGTTCTTC	CAWSVSLLNEQFF
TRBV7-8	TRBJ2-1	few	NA	TGTGCCAGCAGCTTAGGGGGGGGGCGCAAGAGCTCCTACAATGAGCAGTTCTTC	CASSLGGGRKSSYNEQFF
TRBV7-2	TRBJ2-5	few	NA	TGTGCCAGCAGTAGGAGGGCGGAGACCCAGTACTTC	CASSRRAETQYF
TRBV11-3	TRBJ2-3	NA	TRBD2	TGTGCCAGCGGAAAGACTAGCGGGAGTGCAGATACGCAGTATTTT	CASGKTSGSADTQYF
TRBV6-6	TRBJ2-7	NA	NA	TGTGCCAGCAGGCTGAACAGGGATGCCTACGAGCAGTACTTC	CASRLNRDAYEQYF